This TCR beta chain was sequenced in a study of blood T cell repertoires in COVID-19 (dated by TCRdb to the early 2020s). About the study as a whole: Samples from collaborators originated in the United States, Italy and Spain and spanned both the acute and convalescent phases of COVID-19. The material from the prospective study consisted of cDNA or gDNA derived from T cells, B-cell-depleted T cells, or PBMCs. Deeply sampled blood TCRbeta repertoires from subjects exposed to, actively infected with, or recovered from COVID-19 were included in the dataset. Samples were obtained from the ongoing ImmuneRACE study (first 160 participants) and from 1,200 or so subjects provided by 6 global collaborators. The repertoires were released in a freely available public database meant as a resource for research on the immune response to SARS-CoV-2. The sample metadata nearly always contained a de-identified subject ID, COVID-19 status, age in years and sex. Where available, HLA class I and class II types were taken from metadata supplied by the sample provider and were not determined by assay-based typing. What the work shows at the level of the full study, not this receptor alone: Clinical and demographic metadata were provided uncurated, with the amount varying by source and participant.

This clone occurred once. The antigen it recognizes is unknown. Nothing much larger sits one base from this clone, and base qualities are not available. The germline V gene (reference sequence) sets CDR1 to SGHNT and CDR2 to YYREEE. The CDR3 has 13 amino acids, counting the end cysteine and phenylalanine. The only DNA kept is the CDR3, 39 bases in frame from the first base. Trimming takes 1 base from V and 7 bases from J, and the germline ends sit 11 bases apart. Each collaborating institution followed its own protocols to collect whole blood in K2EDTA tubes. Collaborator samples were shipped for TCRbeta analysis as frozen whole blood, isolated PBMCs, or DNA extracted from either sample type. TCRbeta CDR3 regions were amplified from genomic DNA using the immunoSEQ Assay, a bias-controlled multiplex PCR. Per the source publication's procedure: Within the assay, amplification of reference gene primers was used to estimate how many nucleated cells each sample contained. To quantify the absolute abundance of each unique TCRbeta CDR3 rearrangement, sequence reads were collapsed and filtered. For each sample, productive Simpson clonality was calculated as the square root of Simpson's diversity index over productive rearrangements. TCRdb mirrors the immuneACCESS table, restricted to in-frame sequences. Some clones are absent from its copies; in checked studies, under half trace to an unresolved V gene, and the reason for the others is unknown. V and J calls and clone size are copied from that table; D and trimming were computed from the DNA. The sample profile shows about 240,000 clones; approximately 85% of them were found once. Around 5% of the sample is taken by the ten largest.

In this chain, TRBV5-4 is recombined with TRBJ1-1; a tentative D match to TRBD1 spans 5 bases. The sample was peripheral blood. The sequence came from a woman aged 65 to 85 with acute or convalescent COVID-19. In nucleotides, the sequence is TGTGCCAGCAGCTTGCAGGGTTGGAGTGAAGCTTTCTTT. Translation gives CASSLQGWSEAFF.